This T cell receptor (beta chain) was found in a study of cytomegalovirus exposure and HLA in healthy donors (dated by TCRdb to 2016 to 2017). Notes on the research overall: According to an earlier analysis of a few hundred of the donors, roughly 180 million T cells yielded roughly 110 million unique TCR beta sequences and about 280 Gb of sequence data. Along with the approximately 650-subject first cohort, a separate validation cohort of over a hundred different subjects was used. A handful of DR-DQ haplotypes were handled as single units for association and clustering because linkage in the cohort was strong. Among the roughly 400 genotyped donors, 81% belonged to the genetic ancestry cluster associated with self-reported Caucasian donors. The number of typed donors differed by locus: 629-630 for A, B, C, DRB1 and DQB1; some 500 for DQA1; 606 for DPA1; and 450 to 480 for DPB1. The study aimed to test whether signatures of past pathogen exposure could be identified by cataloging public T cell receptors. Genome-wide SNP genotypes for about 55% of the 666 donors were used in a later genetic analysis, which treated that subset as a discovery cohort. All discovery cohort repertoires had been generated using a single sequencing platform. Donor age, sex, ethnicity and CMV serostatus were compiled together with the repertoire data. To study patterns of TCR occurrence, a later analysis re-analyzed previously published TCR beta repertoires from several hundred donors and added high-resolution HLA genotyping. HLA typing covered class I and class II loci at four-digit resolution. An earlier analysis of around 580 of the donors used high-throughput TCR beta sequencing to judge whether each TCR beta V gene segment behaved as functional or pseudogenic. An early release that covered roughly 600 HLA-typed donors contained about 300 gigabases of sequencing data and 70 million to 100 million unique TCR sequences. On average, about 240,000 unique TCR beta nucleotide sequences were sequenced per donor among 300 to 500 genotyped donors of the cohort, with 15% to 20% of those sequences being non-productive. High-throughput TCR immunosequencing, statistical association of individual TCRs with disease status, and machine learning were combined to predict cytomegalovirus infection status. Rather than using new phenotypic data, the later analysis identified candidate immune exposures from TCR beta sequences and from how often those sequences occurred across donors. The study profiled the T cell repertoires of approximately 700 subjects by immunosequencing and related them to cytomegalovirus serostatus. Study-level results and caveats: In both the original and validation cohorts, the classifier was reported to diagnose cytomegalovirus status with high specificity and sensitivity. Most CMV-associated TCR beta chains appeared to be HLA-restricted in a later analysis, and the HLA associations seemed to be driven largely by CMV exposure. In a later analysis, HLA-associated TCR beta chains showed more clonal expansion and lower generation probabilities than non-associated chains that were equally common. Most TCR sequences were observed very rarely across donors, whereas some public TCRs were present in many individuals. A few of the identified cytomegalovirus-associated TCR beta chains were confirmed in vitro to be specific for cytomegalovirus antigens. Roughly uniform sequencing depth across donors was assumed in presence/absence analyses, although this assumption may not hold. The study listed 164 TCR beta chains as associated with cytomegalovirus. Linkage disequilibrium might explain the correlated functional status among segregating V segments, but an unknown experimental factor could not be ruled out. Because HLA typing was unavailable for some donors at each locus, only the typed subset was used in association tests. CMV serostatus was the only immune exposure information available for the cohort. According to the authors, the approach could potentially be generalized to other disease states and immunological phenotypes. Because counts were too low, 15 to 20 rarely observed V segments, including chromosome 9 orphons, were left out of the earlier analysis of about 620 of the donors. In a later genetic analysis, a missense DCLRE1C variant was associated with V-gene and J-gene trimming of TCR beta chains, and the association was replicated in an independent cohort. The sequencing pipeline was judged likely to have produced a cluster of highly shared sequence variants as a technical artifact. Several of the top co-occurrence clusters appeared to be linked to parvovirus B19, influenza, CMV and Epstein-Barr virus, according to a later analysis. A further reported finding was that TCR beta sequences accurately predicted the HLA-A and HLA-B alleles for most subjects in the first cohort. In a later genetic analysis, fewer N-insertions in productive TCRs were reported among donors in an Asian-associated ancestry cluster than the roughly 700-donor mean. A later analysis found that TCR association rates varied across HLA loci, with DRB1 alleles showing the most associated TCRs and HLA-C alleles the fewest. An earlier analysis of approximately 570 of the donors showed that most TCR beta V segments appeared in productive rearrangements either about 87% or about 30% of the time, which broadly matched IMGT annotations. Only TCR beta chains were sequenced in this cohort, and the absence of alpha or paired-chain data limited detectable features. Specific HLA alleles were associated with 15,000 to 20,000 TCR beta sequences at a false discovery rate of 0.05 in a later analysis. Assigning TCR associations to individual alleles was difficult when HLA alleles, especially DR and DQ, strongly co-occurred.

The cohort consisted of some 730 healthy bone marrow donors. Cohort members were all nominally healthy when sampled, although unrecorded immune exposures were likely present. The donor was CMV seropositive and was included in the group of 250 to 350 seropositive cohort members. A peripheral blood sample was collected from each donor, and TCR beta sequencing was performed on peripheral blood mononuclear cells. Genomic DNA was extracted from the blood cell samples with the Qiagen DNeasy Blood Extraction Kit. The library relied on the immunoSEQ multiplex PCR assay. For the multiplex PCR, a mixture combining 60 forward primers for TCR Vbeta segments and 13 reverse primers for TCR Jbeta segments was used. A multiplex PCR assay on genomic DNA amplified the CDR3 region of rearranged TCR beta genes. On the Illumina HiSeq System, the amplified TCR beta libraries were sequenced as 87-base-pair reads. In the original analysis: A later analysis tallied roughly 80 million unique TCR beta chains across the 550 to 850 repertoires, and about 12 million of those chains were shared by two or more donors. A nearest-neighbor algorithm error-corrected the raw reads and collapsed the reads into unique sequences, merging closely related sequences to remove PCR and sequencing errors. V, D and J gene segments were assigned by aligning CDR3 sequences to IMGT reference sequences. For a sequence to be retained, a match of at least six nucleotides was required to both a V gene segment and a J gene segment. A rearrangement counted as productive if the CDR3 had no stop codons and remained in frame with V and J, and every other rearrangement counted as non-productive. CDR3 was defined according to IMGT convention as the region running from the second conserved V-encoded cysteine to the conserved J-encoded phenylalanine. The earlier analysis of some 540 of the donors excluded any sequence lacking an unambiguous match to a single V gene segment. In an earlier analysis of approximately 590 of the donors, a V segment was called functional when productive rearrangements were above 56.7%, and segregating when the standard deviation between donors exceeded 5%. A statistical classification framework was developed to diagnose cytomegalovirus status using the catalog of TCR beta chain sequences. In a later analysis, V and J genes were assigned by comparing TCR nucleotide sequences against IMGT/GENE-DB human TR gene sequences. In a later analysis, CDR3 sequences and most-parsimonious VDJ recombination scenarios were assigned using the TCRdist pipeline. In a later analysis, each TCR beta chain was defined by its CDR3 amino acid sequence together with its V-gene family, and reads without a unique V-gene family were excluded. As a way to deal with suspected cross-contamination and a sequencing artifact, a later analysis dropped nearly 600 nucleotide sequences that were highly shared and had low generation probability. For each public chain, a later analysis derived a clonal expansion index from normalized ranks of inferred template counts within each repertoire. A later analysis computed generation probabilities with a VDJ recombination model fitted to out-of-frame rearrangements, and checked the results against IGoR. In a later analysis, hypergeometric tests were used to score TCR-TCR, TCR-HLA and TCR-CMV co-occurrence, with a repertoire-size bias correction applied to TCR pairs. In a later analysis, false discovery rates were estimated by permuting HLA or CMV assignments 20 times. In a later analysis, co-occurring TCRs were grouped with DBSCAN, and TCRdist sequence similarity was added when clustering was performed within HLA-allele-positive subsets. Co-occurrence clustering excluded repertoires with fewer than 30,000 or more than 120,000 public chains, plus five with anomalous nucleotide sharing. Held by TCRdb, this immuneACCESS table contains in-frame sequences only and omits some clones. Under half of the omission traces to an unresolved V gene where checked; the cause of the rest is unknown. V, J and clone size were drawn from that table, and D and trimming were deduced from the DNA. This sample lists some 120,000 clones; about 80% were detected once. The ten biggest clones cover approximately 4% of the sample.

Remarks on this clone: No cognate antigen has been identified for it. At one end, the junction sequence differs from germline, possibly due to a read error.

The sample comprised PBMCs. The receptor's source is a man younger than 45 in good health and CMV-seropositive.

The nucleotide sequence is TGTGCCAGCAGTTTACTAGCGGGGTCCTTCAATGAGCAGTTCTTC. This codes for CASSLLAGSFNEQFF. The V gene is TRBV6-5 and the J gene is TRBJ2-1; TRBD2 matches 10 bases in the middle. The germline V gene supplies CDR1 MNHEY and CDR2 SVGAGI. The CDR3 starts with the cysteine, ends with the phenylalanine, and has 15 residues. The retained sequence is limited to the CDR3, 45 bases, with the frame set at the first base.